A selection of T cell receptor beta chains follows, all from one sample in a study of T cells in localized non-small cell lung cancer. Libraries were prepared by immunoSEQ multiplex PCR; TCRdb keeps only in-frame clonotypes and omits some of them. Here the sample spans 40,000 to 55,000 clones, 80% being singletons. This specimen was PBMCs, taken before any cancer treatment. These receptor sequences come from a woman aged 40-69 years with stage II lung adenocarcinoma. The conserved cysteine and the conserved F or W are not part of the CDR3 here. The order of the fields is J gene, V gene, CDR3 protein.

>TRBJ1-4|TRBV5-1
ASRISGTENEKLF
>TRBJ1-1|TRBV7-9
ASSSSGGPGLRAF
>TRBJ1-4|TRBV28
ASRTTGATNEKLF
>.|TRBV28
ASSLDGDLTYEQY
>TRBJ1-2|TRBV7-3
ASSLDSRGDGYT
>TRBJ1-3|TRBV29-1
SVERGSLSGNTIY
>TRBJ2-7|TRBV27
ASSPRGDEQY
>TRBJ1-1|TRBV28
ASSLLARTEAF
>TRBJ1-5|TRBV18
ASSPGVSNQPQH
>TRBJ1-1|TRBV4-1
ASSRTEGNTEAF
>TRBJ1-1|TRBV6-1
ASSFLNTEAF
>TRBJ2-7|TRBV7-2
ASSLDGARPTYEQY
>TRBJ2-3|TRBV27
ASSLPSGGTSTDTQY
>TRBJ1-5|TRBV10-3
AISEVGSNQPQH
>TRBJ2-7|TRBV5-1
ASSLSPVGTGDLEQY
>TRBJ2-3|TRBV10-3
AISVTGTEEADTQY
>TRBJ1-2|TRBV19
ASLGAPTQWGYGYT
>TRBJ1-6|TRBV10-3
AISGTGVNSPLH
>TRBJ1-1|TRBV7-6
ASSPALGTEAF
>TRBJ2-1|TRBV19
ATRGDRGHEQF
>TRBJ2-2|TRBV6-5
ASSYSGGDGGELF
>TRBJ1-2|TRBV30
AWSPGQGGYT
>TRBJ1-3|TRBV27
ASSLNSGNTIY
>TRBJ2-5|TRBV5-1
ASSLGGEAGAFQETQY
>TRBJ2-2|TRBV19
ASSLETGATGELF
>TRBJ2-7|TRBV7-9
ASNTPGSDEQY
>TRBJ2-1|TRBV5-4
ASSPTGVRNEQF
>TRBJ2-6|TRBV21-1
ASSKEGKAGANVLT
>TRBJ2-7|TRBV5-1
ASSSYPGGGYEQY
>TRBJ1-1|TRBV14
ASSRHTEAF
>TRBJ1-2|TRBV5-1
ASSFSDEYGYT
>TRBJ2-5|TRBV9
ASSPGGQETQY
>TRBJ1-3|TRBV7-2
ASSSAPGTGNTIY
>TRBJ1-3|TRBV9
ASSVGGAPGNTIY
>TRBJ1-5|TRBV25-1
ASSGETDNQPQH
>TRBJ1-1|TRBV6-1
ASSEGNWGGQDTEAF
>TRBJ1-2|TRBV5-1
ASSLTADYGYT
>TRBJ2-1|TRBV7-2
ASTPGGSSYNEQF
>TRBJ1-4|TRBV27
ASSLYSQGGNEKLF
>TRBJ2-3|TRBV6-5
ASSPPGDTQY
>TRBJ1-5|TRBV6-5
ASSSWGTQQPQH
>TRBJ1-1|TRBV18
ASSPGQRTEAF
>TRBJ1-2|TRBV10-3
AISVGDTYGYT
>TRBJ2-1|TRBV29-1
SVHTSGGLPFDNEQF